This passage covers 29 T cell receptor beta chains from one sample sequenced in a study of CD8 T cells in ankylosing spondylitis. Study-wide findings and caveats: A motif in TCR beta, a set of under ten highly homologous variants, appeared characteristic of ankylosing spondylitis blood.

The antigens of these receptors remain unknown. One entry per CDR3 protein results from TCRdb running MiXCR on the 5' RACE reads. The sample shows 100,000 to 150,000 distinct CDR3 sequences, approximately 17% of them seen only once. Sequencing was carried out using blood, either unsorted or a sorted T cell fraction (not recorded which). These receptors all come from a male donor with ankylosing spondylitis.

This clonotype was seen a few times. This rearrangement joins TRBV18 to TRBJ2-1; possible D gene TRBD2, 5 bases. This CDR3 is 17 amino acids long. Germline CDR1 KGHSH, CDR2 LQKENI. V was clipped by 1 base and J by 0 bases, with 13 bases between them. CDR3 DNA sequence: TGTGCCAGCTCACCACTCTTCGAGACTACCTCCTACAATGAGCAGTTCTTC. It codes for CASSPLFETTSYNEQFF.

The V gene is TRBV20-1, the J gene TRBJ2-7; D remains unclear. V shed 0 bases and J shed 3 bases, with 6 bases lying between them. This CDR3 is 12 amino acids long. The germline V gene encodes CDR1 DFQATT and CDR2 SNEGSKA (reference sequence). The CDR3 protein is CSARDTGYEQYF. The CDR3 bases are TGCAGTGCTAGAGATACGGGCTACGAGCAGTACTTC.

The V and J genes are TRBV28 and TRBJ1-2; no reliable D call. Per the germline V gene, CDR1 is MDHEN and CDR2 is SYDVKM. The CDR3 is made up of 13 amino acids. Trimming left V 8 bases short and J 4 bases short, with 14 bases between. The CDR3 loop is CASSGSRSYGYTF. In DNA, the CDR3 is TGTGCCAGCTCCGGTTCCAGGTCCTATGGCTACACCTTC.

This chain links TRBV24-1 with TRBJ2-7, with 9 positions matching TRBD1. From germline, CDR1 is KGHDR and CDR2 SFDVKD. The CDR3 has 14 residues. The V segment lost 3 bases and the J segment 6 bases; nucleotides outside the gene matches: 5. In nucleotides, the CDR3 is TGTGCCACCAGTGATAAACAGGGGGCCGGCGAGCAGTACTTC. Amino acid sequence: CATSDKQGAGEQYF.

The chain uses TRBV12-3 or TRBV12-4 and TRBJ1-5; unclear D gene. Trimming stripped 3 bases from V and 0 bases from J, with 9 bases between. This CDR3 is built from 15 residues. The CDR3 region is CASSFRANSNQPQHF. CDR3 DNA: TGTGCCAGCAGTTTCCGGGCAAATAGCAATCAGCCCCAGCATTTT.

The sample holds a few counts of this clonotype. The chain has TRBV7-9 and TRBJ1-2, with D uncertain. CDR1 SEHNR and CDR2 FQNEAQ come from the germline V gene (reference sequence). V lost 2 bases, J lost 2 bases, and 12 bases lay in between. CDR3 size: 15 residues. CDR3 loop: CASSLIDEGNYGYTF. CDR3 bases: TGTGCCAGCAGCTTAATTGATGAGGGAAACTATGGCTACACCTTC.

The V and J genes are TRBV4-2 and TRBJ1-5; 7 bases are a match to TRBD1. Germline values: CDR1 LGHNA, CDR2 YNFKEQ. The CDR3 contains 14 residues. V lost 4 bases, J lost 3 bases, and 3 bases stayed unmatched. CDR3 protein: CASSRGTDNQPQHF. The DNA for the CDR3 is TGTGCCAGCAGCCGCGGGACAGACAATCAGCCCCAGCATTTT.

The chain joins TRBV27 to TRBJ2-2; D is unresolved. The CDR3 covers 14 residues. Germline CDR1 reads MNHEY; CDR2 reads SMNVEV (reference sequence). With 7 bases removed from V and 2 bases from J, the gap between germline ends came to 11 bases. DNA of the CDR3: TGTGCCAGCACGTGGCGACTTAACACCGGGGAGCTGTTTTTT. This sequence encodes CASTWRLNTGELFF.

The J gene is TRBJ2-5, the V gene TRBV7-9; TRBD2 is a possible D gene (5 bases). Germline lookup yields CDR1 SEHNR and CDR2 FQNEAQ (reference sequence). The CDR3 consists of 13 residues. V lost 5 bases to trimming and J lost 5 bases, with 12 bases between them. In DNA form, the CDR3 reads TGTGCCAGCAGCCGAGGGCTTGACGAGACCCAGTACTTC. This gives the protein CASSRGLDETQYF.

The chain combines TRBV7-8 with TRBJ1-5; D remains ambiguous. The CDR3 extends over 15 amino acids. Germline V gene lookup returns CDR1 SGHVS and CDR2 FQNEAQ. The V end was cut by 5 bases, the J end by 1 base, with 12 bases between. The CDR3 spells CASSPDRRSNQPQHF. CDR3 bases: TGTGCCAGCAGCCCGGACCGAAGGAGCAATCAGCCCCAGCATTTT.

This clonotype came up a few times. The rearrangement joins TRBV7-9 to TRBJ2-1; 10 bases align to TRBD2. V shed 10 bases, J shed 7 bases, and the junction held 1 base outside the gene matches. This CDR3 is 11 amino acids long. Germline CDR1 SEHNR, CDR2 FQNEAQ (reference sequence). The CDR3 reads CATTSGNEQFF. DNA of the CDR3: TGTGCCACGACTAGCGGGAATGAGCAGTTCTTC.

CDR3 in amino acids: CASSLAGQGDEKLFF. The CDR3 region has the DNA TGTGCCAGCAGCTTAGCGGGACAGGGAGATGAAAAACTGTTTTTT. This chain connects TRBV7-8 to TRBJ1-4, with 9 nucleotides matching TRBD1. The length of the CDR3 is 15 residues. In germline, CDR1 is SGHVS, CDR2 FQNEAQ. Germline trimming cut 0 bases from V and 6 bases from J; bases unmatched to any gene: 2.

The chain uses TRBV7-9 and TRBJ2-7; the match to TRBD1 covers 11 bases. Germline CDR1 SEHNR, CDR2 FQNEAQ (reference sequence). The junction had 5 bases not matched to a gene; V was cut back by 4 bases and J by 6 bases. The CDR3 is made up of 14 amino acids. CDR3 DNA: TGTGCCAGCAGCTCCGGGACAGGGGGTATCGAGCAGTACTTC. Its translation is CASSSGTGGIEQYF. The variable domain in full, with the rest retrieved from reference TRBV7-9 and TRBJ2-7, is DTGVSQNPRHKITKRGQNVTFRCDPISEHNRLYWYRQTLGQGPEFLTYFQNEAQLEKSRLLSDRFSAERPKGSFSTLEIQRTEQGDSAMYLCASSSGTGGIEQYFGPGTRLTVT.

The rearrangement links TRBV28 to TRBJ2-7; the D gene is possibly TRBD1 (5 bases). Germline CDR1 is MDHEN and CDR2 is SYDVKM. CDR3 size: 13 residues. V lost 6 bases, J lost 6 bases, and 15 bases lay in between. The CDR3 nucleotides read TGTGCCAGCAGCATCAGGGTCAAGGTCGAGCAGTACTTC. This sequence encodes CASSIRVKVEQYF.

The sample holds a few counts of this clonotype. The CDR3 DNA reads as TGTGCCACCAGCAGAGTTGCGGATAACTATGGCTACACCTTC. Translated, it gives CATSRVADNYGYTF. The chain couples TRBV15 to TRBJ1-2; the D is unclear. V was cut by 1 base and J by 1 base, with 7 bases left in between. The CDR3 consists of 14 residues. Germline values: CDR1 LNHNV, CDR2 YYDKDF (reference sequence). Combining the CDR3 with reference TRBV15 and TRBJ1-2 gives the whole variable domain DAMVIQNPRYQVTQFGKPVTLSCSQTLNHNVMYWYQQKSSQAPKLLFHYYDKDFNNEADTPDNFQSRRPNTSFCFLDIRSPGLGDTAMYLCATSRVADNYGYTFGSGTRLTVV.

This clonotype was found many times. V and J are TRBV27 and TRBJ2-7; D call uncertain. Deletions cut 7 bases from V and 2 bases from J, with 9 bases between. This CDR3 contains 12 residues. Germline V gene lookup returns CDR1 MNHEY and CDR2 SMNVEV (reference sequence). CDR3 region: CASIGPAYEQYF. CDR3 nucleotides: TGTGCCAGCATAGGTCCTGCCTACGAGCAGTACTTC.

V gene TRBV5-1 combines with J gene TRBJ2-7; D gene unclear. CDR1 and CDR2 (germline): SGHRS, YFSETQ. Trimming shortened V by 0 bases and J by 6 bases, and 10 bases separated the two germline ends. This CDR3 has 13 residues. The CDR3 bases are TGCGCCAGCAGCTTGGGATTCTCGGCCGAGCAGTACTTC. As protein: CASSLGFSAEQYF.

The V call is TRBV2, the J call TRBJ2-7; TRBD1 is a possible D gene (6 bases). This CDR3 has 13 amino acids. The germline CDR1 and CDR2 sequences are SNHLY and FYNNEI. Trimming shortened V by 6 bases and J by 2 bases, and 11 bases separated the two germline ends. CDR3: CASRRTDTYEQYF. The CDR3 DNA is TGTGCCAGCAGACGGACAGATACCTACGAGCAGTACTTC.

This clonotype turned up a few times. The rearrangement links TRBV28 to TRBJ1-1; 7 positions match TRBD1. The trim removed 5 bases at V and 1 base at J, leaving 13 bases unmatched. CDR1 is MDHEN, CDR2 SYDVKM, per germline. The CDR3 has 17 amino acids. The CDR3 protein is CASSGKPSTGANTEAFF. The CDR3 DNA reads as TGTGCCAGCAGTGGTAAGCCCTCAACAGGGGCGAACACTGAAGCTTTCTTT.

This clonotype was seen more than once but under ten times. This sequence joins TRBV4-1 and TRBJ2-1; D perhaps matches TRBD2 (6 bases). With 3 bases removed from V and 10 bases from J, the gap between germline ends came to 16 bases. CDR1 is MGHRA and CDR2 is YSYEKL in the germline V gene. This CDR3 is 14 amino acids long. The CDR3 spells CASSQGLGLGEQFF. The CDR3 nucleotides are TGCGCCAGCAGCCAGGGACTGGGTTTGGGGGAGCAGTTCTTC.

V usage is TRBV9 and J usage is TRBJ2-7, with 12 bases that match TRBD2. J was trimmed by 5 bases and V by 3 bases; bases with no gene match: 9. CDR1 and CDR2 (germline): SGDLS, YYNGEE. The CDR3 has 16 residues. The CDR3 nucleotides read TGTGCCAGCAGCGCGTACTCTAGCGGGAGGGCCAACGAGCAGTACTTC. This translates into CASSAYSSGRANEQYF.

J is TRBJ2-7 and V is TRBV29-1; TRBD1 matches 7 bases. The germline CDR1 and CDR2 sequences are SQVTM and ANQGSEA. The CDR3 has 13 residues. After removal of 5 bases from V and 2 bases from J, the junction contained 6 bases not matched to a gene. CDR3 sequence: CSVRTGATYEQYF. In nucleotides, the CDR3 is TGCAGCGTTAGAACAGGGGCGACCTACGAGCAGTACTTC.

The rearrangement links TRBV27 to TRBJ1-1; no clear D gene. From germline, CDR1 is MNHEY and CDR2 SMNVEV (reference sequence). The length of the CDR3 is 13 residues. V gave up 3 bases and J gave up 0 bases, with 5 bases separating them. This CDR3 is CASSFSMNTEAFF. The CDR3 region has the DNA TGTGCCAGCAGTTTTTCTATGAACACTGAAGCTTTCTTT.

CDR3 nucleotide sequence: TGCGCCAGCAGCACAGGGAAATTTAGCAATCAGCCCCAGCATTTT. This sequence encodes CASSTGKFSNQPQHF. V gene TRBV4-1 combines with J gene TRBJ1-5; the D gene is possibly TRBD1 (6 bases). Looked up from germline, CDR1 is MGHRA and CDR2 is YSYEKL. Trimming took off 5 bases at V and 0 bases at J, with 11 bases between the two ends. The CDR3 totals 15 residues.

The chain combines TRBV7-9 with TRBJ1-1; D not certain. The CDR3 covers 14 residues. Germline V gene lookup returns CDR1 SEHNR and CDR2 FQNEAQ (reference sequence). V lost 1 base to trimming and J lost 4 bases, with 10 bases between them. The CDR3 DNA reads TGTGCCAGCAGCTTAGACGGCGGTCTCACTGAAGCTTTCTTT. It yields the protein CASSLDGGLTEAFF.

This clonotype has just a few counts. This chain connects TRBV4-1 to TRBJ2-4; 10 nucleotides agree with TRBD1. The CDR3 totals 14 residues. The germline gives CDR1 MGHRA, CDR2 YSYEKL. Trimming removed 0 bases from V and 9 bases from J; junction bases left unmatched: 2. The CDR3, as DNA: TGCGCCAGCAGCCAAGATCGGACAGGGGGCATTCAGTACTTC. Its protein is CASSQDRTGGIQYF.

The CDR3 here is CSDWTGPVGTEAFF. The CDR3 DNA is TGCAGCGACTGGACAGGCCCGGTTGGCACTGAAGCTTTCTTT. The V gene is TRBV29-1, the J gene TRBJ1-1; 7 nucleotides agree with TRBD1. This CDR3 has 14 residues. The V segment lost 7 bases and the J segment 4 bases; nucleotides outside the gene matches: 12. CDR1 SQVTM and CDR2 ANQGSEA come from the germline V gene.

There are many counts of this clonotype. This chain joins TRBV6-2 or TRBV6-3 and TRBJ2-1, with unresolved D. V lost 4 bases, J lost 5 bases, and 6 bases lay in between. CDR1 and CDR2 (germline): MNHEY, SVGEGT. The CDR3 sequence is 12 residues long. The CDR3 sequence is CASSSLDNEQFF. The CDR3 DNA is TGTGCCAGCAGTTCACTCGACAATGAGCAGTTCTTC.

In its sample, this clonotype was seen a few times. DNA of the CDR3: TGTGCCACCAGCAGGACAGGCTCCCTTACTGAGACCCAGTACTTC. Translation gives CATSRTGSLTETQYF. The V and J genes are TRBV15 and TRBJ2-5, with D tentatively TRBD1 (6 bases). This CDR3 is 15 amino acids long. Looked up from germline, CDR1 is LNHNV and CDR2 is YYDKDF (reference sequence). The V end was cut by 3 bases, the J end by 5 bases, with 16 bases between. Complete variable domain (other parts from reference TRBV15 and TRBJ2-5): DAMVIQNPRYQVTQFGKPVTLSCSQTLNHNVMYWYQQKSSQAPKLLFHYYDKDFNNEADTPDNFQSRRPNTSFCFLDIRSPGLGDTAMYLCATSRTGSLTETQYFGPGTRLLVL.